What follows are 8 T cell receptor beta chains derived from one specimen sequenced in a study of cytomegalovirus exposure and HLA in healthy donors. Amplification used 60 Vbeta primers and 13 Jbeta primers. Generated by immunoSEQ multiplex PCR, the TCRdb table keeps only in-frame clones and is missing some. Here the sample spans 200,000 or so clones, around 81% being singletons. Specimen: PBMCs. The receptor set was obtained from a woman between 18 and 29 years old in good health and CMV-seropositive.

This chain links TRBV4-2 with TRBJ2-3; 7 positions agree with TRBD1. This CDR3 contains 14 residues. The germline gives CDR1 LGHNA, CDR2 YNFKEQ. V lost 4 bases, J lost 2 bases, and 3 bases stayed unmatched. CDR3 sequence: CASSPGTDTDTQYF. CDR3 sequence (DNA): TGTGCCAGCAGCCCCGGGACAGACACAGATACGCAGTATTTT.

This sequence joins TRBV15 and TRBJ1-5, with D possibly being TRBD1 (5 bases). Germline CDR1 and CDR2: LNHNV and YYDKDF (reference sequence). Deletions cut 2 bases from V and 4 bases from J, with 9 bases between. The length of the CDR3 is 14 residues. The CDR3 bases are TGTGCCACCAGCAGATACCAGGGTAATCAGCCCCAGCATTTT. Encoded protein: CATSRYQGNQPQHF.

This chain joins TRBV28 and TRBJ1-5; possibly TRBD1 for D (5 bases). This CDR3 has 14 residues. Germline CDR1 is MDHEN and CDR2 is SYDVKM. Trimming cost V 10 bases and J 6 bases, with 19 bases left between them. The CDR3 DNA reads as TGTGCCAACTCCGGTAGGGGTAATGGTCAGCCCCAGCATTTT. Translated: CANSGRGNGQPQHF. The variable domain in full, completed from reference TRBV28 and TRBJ1-5, reads DVKVTQSSRYLVKRTGEKVFLECVQDMDHENMFWYRQDPGLGLRLIYFSYDVKMKEKGDIPEGYSVSREKKERFSLILESASTNQTSMYLCANSGRGNGQPQHFGDGTRLSIL.

As to this clone: Additional DNA sequences in this sample encode the identical CDR3. The rearrangement uses TRBV7-9 and TRBJ2-2; D is ambiguous. Trimming took 5 bases from V and 2 from J, leaving 6 bases between them. The CDR3 runs to 13 residues. Germline CDR1 SEHNR, CDR2 FQNEAQ (reference sequence). The CDR3 DNA reads TGTGCCAGCAGCCTACTTAACACCGGGGAGCTGTTTTTT. Protein: CASSLLNTGELFF.

This clone was picked up one time. The V call is TRBV14, the J call TRBJ2-1; possibly TRBD2 for D (7 bases). Trimming left V 4 bases short and J 5 bases short, with 18 bases between. CDR3 length: 16 amino acids. Germline loops: CDR1 SGHDN, CDR2 FVKESK. The CDR3 sequence: CASSRSWGGQHNEQFF. The CDR3, as DNA: TGTGCCAGCAGCCGGTCCTGGGGGGGGCAGCACAATGAGCAGTTCTTC.

This clone has just a few counts. The chain joins TRBV27 to TRBJ1-4; 8 bases are shared with TRBD1. The V and J ends lost 3 bases and 4 bases, in that order; junction bases with no gene match: 4. Germline CDR1 MNHEY, CDR2 SMNVEV (reference sequence). This CDR3 comprises 15 residues. The CDR3 sequence: CASSFRTGHNEKLFF. The CDR3 nucleotides are TGTGCCAGCAGTTTCCGGACAGGGCATAATGAAAAACTGTTTTTT.

This rearrangement joins TRBV2 to TRBJ1-4; TRBD1 is a possible D gene (6 bases). There are 15 residues in the CDR3. Trimming stripped 6 bases from V and 7 bases from J, with 18 bases between. Per the germline V gene, CDR1 is SNHLY and CDR2 is FYNNEI. In nucleotides, the CDR3 is TGTGCCAGCAGAGGACAACAGGGCCCTGGTGAAAAACTGTTTTTT. Residues: CASRGQQGPGEKLFF.

The chain combines TRBV30 with TRBJ1-2, with D unresolved. The germline gives CDR1 GTSNPN, CDR2 SVGIG (reference sequence). The CDR3 has 11 amino acids. V was pared by 4 bases and J by 2 bases, with 5 bases between. CDR3 DNA: TGTGCCTGGACAGGAAACTATGGCTACACCTTC. As protein: CAWTGNYGYTF.